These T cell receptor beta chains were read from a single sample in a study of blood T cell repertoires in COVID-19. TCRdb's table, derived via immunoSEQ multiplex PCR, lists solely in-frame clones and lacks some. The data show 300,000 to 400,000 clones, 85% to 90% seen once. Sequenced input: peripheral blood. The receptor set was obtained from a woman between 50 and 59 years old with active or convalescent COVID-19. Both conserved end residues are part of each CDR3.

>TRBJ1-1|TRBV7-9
CASSLEGQGHTEAFF
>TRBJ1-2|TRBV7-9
CASSLTTGSWGYTF
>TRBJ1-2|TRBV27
CASSLSGGTVNYGYTF
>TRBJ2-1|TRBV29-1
CSVGGGRFTYNEQFF
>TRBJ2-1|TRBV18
CASSLRDRGQNEQFF
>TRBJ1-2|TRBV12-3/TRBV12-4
CASSFAGGYTF
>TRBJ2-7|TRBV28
CASSLPSTGYYEQYF
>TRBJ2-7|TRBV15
CATSRLQGIPYEQYF
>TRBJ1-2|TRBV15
CATSSDLTGGGYTF
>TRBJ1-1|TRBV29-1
CSAPTGNRNTEAFF
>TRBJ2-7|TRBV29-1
CSVEIAGYHEQYF
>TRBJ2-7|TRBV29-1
CSVKGHQEQYF
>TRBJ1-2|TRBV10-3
CALKQTGAAGYTF
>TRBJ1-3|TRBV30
CAWSDRGVSGNTIYF
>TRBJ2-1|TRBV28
CASRPGGNSYNEQFF
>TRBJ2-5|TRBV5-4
CASSLMASGGETQYF
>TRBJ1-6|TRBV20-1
CSASKEGAIAYNSPLHF
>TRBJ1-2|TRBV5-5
CASRLEQGNYGYTF
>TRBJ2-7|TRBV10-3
CAISRGGSSYEQYF
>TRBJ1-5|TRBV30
CAWSRGSDQPQHF
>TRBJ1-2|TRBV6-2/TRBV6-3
CASSYSSGLGYTF
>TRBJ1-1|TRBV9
CASSVGPNTEAFF
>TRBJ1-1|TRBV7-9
CASSFDGGTEAFF
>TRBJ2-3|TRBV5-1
CASSLGEADTQYF
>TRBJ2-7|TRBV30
CAWSSTSQGTQYF
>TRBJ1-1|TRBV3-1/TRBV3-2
CASSQVDRPHTMNTEAFF
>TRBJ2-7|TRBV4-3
CASSQAGRGPPHEQYF
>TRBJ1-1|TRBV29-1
CSVTRTGADTEAFF
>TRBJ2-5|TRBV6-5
CASSSVAAGGRKTQYF
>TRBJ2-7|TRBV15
CATSREKGVAYEQYF
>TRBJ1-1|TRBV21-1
CASSAHRGITEAFF
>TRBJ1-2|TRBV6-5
CASSSGQGGYTF
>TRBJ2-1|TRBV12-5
CASGLGSSGTYNEQFF
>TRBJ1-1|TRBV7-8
CASSLAQAKSTEAFF
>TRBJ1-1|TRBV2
CASNRGGSGRTEAFF
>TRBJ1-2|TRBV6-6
CASSSGTGVYYGYTF
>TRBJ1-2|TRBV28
CASSVQFLPHGYTF
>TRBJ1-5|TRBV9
CASSVGGGGQPQHF
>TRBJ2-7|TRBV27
CASSVPGQPYEQYF
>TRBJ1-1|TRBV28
CASSLFPGGNTEAFF
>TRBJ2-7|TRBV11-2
CASSLNRAGVGEQYF
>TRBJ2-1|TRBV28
CASKTSGRAHNEQFF
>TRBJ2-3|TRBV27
CASSRNLGTSGRTTDTQYF
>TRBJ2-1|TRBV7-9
CASSRTDGSNEQFF
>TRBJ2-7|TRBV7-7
CASSQEVKGGASMQYF
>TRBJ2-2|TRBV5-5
CASSFGQGALGELFF
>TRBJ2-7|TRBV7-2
CASRSAGTGSREQYF